This T cell receptor beta chain was obtained from a study of long-term antiretroviral therapy in people with HIV. Looked up from germline, CDR1 is SGDLS and CDR2 is YYNGEE. The CDR3 spans 14 residues. After removal of 4 bases from V and 3 bases from J, the junction contained 4 bases not matched to a gene. It was version v3.0 of the immunoSEQ assay that was run at survey level. The repertoire was sequenced with immunoSEQ multiplex PCR; TCRdb's copy has only in-frame clones and lacks some. The data hold 25,000 to 40,000 clones, with approximately 96% observed a single time. Treated in the United States were all of the participants with HIV.

Sequenced here: unsorted PBMCs, sampled 6.5 to 6.6 years after starting antiretroviral therapy. V is TRBV9 and J is TRBJ2-7; TRBD2 agrees at 10 bases. The origin of this receptor is a man aged 30-40 years with HIV. The CDR3 nucleotides read TGTGCCAGCAGCCCCTGGACTAGCGGCTACGAGCAGTACTTC. It translates to CASSPWTSGYEQYF.